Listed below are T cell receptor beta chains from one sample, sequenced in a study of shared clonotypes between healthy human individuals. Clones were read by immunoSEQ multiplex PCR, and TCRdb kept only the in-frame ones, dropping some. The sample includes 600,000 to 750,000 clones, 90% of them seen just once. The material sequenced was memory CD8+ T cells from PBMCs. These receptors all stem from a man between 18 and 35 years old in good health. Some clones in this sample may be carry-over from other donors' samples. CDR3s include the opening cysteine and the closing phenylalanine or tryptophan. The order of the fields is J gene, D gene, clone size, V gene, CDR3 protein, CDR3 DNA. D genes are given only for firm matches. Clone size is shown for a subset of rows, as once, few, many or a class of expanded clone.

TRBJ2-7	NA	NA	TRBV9	CASSHSYEQYF	TGTGCCAGCAGCCACTCCTACGAGCAGTACTTC
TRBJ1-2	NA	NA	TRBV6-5	CASSYGVPIAYGYTF	TGTGCCAGCAGTTACGGTGTCCCCATCGCCTATGGCTACACCTTC
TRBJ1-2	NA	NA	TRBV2	CASSEPRRTANYGYTF	TGTGCCAGCAGTGAACCCCGGAGAACAGCCAACTATGGCTACACCTTC
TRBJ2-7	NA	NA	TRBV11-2	CASRGVSSYEQYF	TGTGCCAGCAGAGGGGTGAGCTCCTACGAGCAGTACTTC
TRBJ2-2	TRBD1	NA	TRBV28	CATSGTGPYTGELFF	TGTGCCACCTCTGGGACAGGACCTTACACCGGGGAGCTGTTTTTT
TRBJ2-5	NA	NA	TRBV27	CASSLNNWGETQYF	TGTGCCAGCAGTTTAAACAACTGGGGAGAGACCCAGTACTTC
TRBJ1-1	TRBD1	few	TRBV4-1	CASSQHRGGTEAFF	TGCGCCAGCAGCCAACACAGGGGGGGGACTGAAGCTTTCTTT
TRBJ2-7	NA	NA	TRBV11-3	CASSLVEGNEQYF	TGTGCCAGCAGCTTAGTGGAGGGGAACGAGCAGTACTTC
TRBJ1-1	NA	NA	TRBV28	CASSLRIRMNTEAFF	TGTGCCAGCAGTTTGAGGATTCGTATGAACACTGAAGCTTTCTTT
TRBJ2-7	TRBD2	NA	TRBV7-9	CASSATSGRTGEQYF	TGTGCCAGCAGCGCGACTAGCGGGAGAACCGGCGAGCAGTACTTC
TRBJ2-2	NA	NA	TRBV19	CASTAYANTGELFF	TGTGCCAGTACCGCGTATGCGAACACCGGGGAGCTGTTTTTT
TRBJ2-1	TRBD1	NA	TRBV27	CASMEPGQGNNEQFF	TGTGCCAGCATGGAGCCGGGACAGGGTAATAATGAGCAGTTCTTC
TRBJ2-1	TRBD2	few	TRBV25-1	CASSELAGARQFF	TGTGCCAGCAGTGAACTAGCGGGAGCGAGGCAGTTCTTC
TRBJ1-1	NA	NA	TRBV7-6	CASSLATGARGTEAFF	TGTGCCAGCAGCTTAGCGACGGGGGCCCGCGGCACTGAAGCTTTCTTT
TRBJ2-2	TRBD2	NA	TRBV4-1	CASSQDGVGLNTGELFF	TGCGCCAGCAGCCAAGATGGAGTGGGACTAAACACCGGGGAGCTGTTTTTT
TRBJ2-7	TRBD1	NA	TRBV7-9	CASSLGTGAGEQYF	TGTGCCAGCAGCTTAGGGACAGGGGCCGGCGAGCAGTACTTC
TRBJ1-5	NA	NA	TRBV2	CASSGVGRSNQPQHF	TGTGCCAGCAGTGGTGTGGGGAGGAGCAATCAGCCCCAGCATTTT
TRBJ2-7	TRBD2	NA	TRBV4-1	CASSQDSLAAYEQYF	TGCGCCAGCAGCCAAGATTCGCTAGCGGCCTACGAGCAGTACTTC
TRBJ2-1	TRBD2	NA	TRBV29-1	CSVEGTSSSYNEQFF	TGCAGCGTTGAAGGGACTAGTAGCTCCTACAATGAGCAGTTCTTC